The next 15 T cell receptor beta chains were all read from a single sample in a study of blood T cell repertoires in COVID-19. Libraries were prepared by immunoSEQ multiplex PCR; TCRdb keeps only in-frame clonotypes and omits some of them. The table records about 530,000 clones, about 89% of them present only once. What was sequenced was peripheral blood. The receptors were gathered from a woman aged 50 to 60 with COVID-19, enrolled during active disease.

V gene TRBV11-2 combines with J gene TRBJ2-2, with D maybe TRBD2 (7 bases). The CDR3 totals 15 residues. Trimming cost V 7 bases and J 2 bases, with 14 bases left between them. Germline V CDR1 and CDR2: SGHAT, FQNNGV. The CDR3 loop reads CASTLGGGNTGELFF. In DNA, the CDR3 is TGTGCCAGCACCCTGGGGGGGGGCAACACCGGGGAGCTGTTTTTT. The full variable domain, its missing parts supplied by reference TRBV11-2 and TRBJ2-2, is EAGVAQSPRYKIIEKRQSVAFWCNPISGHATLYWYQQILGQGPKLLIQFQNNGVVDDSQLPKDRFSAERLKGVDSTLKIQPAKLEDSAVYLCASTLGGGNTGELFFGEGSRLTVL.

The chain employs TRBV9 and TRBJ1-5; a weak D match, TRBD1 (5 bases). Trimming removed 0 bases from V and 6 bases from J, with 10 bases in between. The CDR3 has 14 residues. The V gene's germline CDR1 is SGDLS and CDR2 YYNGEE. The CDR3, as DNA: TGTGCCAGCAGCGTAGGGGCAGGGATTCAGCCCCAGCATTTT. Its translation: CASSVGAGIQPQHF.

The chain links TRBV3-1 (or the pseudogene TRBV3-2) to TRBJ2-3; 9 nucleotides match TRBD1. With V trimmed by 3 bases and J by 8 bases, 3 bases remained unmatched. The CDR3 spans 13 residues. Germline loops: CDR1 LGHDT, CDR2 YNNKEL (reference sequence). This CDR3 is CASSHETGGTQYF. The CDR3 coding sequence is TGTGCCAGCAGCCATGAGACAGGGGGTACGCAGTATTTT.

The table lists this clone with a count of one. The chain combines TRBV10-3 with TRBJ2-7, with 8 bases matching TRBD1. Germline-derived CDR1 and CDR2 are ENHRY and SYGVKD. Trimming took 11 bases from V and 3 from J; bases not matched to a gene: 6. There are 12 residues in the CDR3. This CDR3 is CAAKTGDYEQYF. CDR3 DNA: TGTGCCGCTAAGACAGGGGACTACGAGCAGTACTTC.

Comments on this clone: Different DNA sequences within this sample yield the same CDR3. V usage is TRBV6-1 and J usage is TRBJ1-2; 8 bases match TRBD1. The CDR3 covers 13 residues. Germline V gene sequence: CDR1 MNHNS, CDR2 SASEGT. The J segment lost 5 bases and the V segment lost 2 bases, leaving 1 base of the junction unmatched. The DNA for the CDR3 is TGTGCCAGCAGTGAAAACAGGGGGTATGGCTACACCTTC. Its protein product is CASSENRGYGYTF.

The CDR3, as DNA: TGTGCCACCTGGGACACGAACACCGGGGAGCTGTTTTTT. It yields the protein CATWDTNTGELFF. The genes are TRBV28 and TRBJ2-2, with D perhaps TRBD1 (6 bases). The CDR3 contains 13 residues. The germline CDR1 and CDR2 sequences are MDHEN and SYDVKM. Trimming took 10 bases from V and 0 from J, leaving 9 bases between them.

The V gene is TRBV27, the J gene TRBJ2-3; 7 nucleotides line up with TRBD2. Per the germline V gene, CDR1 is MNHEY and CDR2 is SMNVEV (reference sequence). CDR3 size: 16 residues. Unmatched junction bases numbered 14, after V lost 8 bases and J lost 3 bases. The CDR3 loop is CASRSYLADGTDTQYF. In DNA form, the CDR3 reads TGTGCCAGCCGATCTTACCTAGCGGACGGGACAGATACGCAGTATTTT.

The gene calls are TRBV6-5 and TRBJ1-1, with 8 positions matching TRBD1. Germline assignment: CDR1 MNHEY and CDR2 SVGAGI. The V segment lost 2 bases and the J segment 9 bases; nucleotides outside the gene matches: 8. The CDR3 is made up of 14 amino acids. Here the CDR3 DNA reads TGTGCCAGCAGTTACACCGGACAGGGCCGTCAAGCTTTCTTT. It yields the protein CASSYTGQGRQAFF.

The rearrangement joins TRBV12-5 to TRBJ1-4; 7 bases are a match to TRBD1. Germline V CDR1 and CDR2: LGHNT, FRNRAP. The V and J ends lost 3 bases and 8 bases, in that order; junction bases with no gene match: 12. This CDR3 spans 16 amino acids. CDR3 loop: CASGLTAGGGMEKLFF. In DNA form, the CDR3 reads TGTGCTAGTGGTTTAACGGCAGGGGGAGGAATGGAAAAACTGTTTTTT.

This sequence joins TRBV4-1 and TRBJ2-2, with 9 bases aligning to TRBD2. Trimming cost V 4 bases and J 3 bases; bases outside gene matches: 6. Germline loops: CDR1 MGHRA, CDR2 YSYEKL. The CDR3 length is 16 residues. The CDR3 region is CASSPIAGVDTGELFF. DNA of the CDR3: TGCGCCAGCAGCCCGATAGCGGGGGTCGACACCGGGGAGCTGTTTTTT.

The V and J genes are TRBV7-2 and TRBJ1-5; 7 nucleotides match TRBD1. Germline CDR1 reads SGHTA; CDR2 reads FQGNSA. CDR3 size: 15 residues. The ends lost 2 bases at V and 6 bases at J; junction bases unmatched: 7. The CDR3 loop reads CASSLRTGSGQPQHF. DNA for the CDR3: TGTGCCAGCAGCTTACGGACAGGCTCGGGTCAGCCCCAGCATTTT.

The chain recombines TRBV29-1 with TRBJ2-2; the D gene is possibly TRBD1 (6 bases). The CDR3 has 13 residues. The germline V gene has CDR1 SQVTM and CDR2 ANQGSEA. The V end lost 7 bases, the J end lost 1 base, and 10 bases lay between the germline ends. DNA of the CDR3: TGCAGCGGGGTACAGGGGAACACCGGGGAGCTGTTTTTT. This codes for CSGVQGNTGELFF.

The chain recombines TRBV6-5 with TRBJ1-2; 9 bases are shared with TRBD1. The germline V gene has CDR1 MNHEY and CDR2 SVGAGI. The CDR3 consists of 15 residues. The junction had 7 bases not matched to a gene; V was cut back by 5 bases and J by 3 bases. CDR3 DNA: TGTGCCAGCAGTCGCCGGGACAGGGATCACTATGGCTACACCTTC. The encoded protein is CASSRRDRDHYGYTF.

In this sample, this clone turned up a few times. The same CDR3 is also encoded by other DNA sequences in this sample. The J gene is TRBJ1-2, the V gene TRBV2; TRBD1 matches at 7 bases. V dropped 8 bases and J dropped 4; count of bases not matched to a gene: 4. This CDR3 has 12 amino acids. CDR1 is SNHLY and CDR2 is FYNNEI in the germline V gene. The CDR3 spells CASRDRSYGYTF. CDR3 sequence (DNA): TGTGCCAGCCGGGACAGAAGCTATGGCTACACCTTC.

V usage is TRBV3-1 (or the pseudogene TRBV3-2) and J usage is TRBJ2-1, with D perhaps TRBD2 (5 bases). The CDR3 covers 14 residues. Per the germline V gene, CDR1 is LGHDT and CDR2 is YNNKEL (reference sequence). Between the trimmed V and J ends, which lost 5 bases and 5 bases, there was a span of 13 bases. The chain's CDR3 is CASSSSDWNNEQFF. The CDR3, as DNA: TGTGCCAGCAGCTCCTCGGACTGGAACAATGAGCAGTTCTTC.